Listed below are T cell receptor beta chains from one sample, sequenced in a study of OX40 agonist ivuxolimab in advanced cancers. Sequenced by immunoSEQ multiplex PCR; TCRdb stores in-frame clones only, minus some. The table shows tens of thousands of clones, with just under 85% occurring only once. The source was CD4+ or CD8+ T cells sorted from blood, collected in a trial of the OX40 agonist ivuxolimab. Receptors were obtained from an adult with an advanced solid tumor such as melanoma, head and neck, liver or kidney cancer. Each CDR3 is given with its conserved first and last residue. Size tells how often a clone was seen (once, few, many) or the class of an expanded clone, and some rows leave it out.

CDR3 length,V gene,J gene,clone size,CDR3 protein
15,TRBV7-2,TRBJ2-7,.,CASSPGLAGPYEQYF
15,TRBV5-4,TRBJ2-1,.,CASSPGREMYNEQFF
14,TRBV14,TRBJ1-1,.,CASSHRQGLPEAFF
13,TRBV5-4,TRBJ1-3,few,CASSLSQGYTIYF
19,TRBV5-1,TRBJ1-2,few,CASSLAGDGQGARGYGYTF
15,TRBV11-2,TRBJ1-5,.,CASSLDRVSNQPQHF
15,TRBV4-3,TRBJ1-1,few,CASSQGIQGRTEAFF
16,TRBV7-2,TRBJ2-3,few,CASSLGASGVTDTQYF
16,TRBV5-5,TRBJ1-5,.,CASSATGKFSNQPQHF
13,TRBV11-2,TRBJ2-7,.,CASSSVSFGEQYF
15,TRBV6-5,TRBJ2-3,.,CATHDRGRSTDTQYF
16,TRBV7-9,TRBJ1-2,.,CASSLTWIEAGYGYTF
13,TRBV6-5,TRBJ1-1,.,CASSYQRVDEAFF